Shown below are 15 T cell receptor beta chains from a single sample sequenced in a study of blood T cell repertoires in COVID-19. Assay: immunoSEQ multiplex PCR; the TCRdb copy retains only in-frame clones and omits some. The sample has tens of thousands of clones; roughly 80% are singletons. The sequenced sample consisted of peripheral blood. Receptors originate from a human donor in a cohort sampled during active COVID-19.

The genes are TRBV7-9 and TRBJ2-1; 12 bases agree with TRBD2. Germline V gene lookup returns CDR1 SEHNR and CDR2 FQNEAQ (reference sequence). J lost 7 bases, V lost 6 bases, and 16 bases had no gene match. CDR3 length: 18 amino acids. CDR3 DNA: TGTGCCAGCAGTTACAAGAGGAGGACTAGCGGGACTCGTAATGAGCAGTTCTTC. This codes for CASSYKRRTSGTRNEQFF.

The chain carries TRBV19 and TRBJ2-2; D is unresolved. V lost 2 bases and J 4 bases, leaving 5 bases between the germline ends. The CDR3 spans 13 residues. Germline CDR1 and CDR2: LNHDA and SQIVND (reference sequence). The CDR3 loop reads CASSIRGTGELFF. CDR3 bases: TGTGCCAGTAGTATACGCGGCACCGGGGAGCTGTTTTTT.

This clone was seen once. V is TRBV5-1 and J is TRBJ1-1, with 11 bases matching TRBD1. Trimming at V came to 0 bases and at J to 2 bases, leaving 3 bases not matched to a gene. CDR1 and CDR2 from the germline V gene are SGHRS and YFSETQ. The CDR3 is 16 amino acids. The CDR3 DNA reads TGCGCCAGCAGCTTGGCGGGGACAGGGGGTAACACTGAAGCTTTCTTT. This gives the protein CASSLAGTGGNTEAFF.

The chain recombines TRBV27 with TRBJ2-1; 10 positions agree with TRBD2. CDR3 length: 14 residues. The ends lost 5 bases at V and 7 bases at J; junction bases unmatched: 5. The germline V gene encodes CDR1 MNHEY and CDR2 SMNVEV (reference sequence). The CDR3 is CASSRTSGRNEQFF. In nucleotides, the CDR3 is TGTGCCAGCAGTCGGACTAGCGGAAGGAATGAGCAGTTCTTC.

This clone was recorded once. This chain uses TRBV25-1 with TRBJ2-1; 8 nucleotides match TRBD2. The ends lost 3 bases at V and 6 bases at J; junction bases unmatched: 7. Germline assignment: CDR1 MGHDK and CDR2 SYGVNS. The CDR3 is 15 residues long. The CDR3 nucleotides are TGTGCCAGCAGTGAGAGCGGGAGTAAGCTCAATGAGCAGTTCTTC. Translating gives CASSESGSKLNEQFF. The variable domain in full, completed from reference TRBV25-1 and TRBJ2-1, reads EADIYQTPRYLVIGTGKKITLECSQTMGHDKMYWYQQDPGMELHLIHYSYGVNSTEKGDLSSESTVSRIRTEHFPLTLESARPSHTSQYLCASSESGSKLNEQFFGPGTRLTVL.

V usage is TRBV11-1 and J usage is TRBJ2-1, with a weak D call TRBD1 (7 bases). Germline lookup yields CDR1 SGHAT and CDR2 FQDESV (reference sequence). Between the trimmed V and J ends, which lost 5 bases and 6 bases, there was a span of 14 bases. There are 14 residues in the CDR3. CDR3 sequence (DNA): TGTGCCAGCAGCGATTCAGGGGGGAGCAATGAGCAGTTCTTC. Its translation is CASSDSGGSNEQFF.

The chain links TRBV30 to TRBJ2-7; 7 nucleotides align to TRBD1. Germline V gives CDR1 GTSNPN, CDR2 SVGIG (reference sequence). The CDR3 is made up of 16 amino acids. With 4 bases clipped from V and 7 bases from J, the junction kept 19 bases outside the gene matches. Written as DNA, the CDR3 is TGTGCCTGGAAGAGGGGGCGTAGGGGATATGTTGGGGAGCAGTACTTC. Residues: CAWKRGRRGYVGEQYF. Full variable domain (outside the CDR3, taken from reference TRBV30 and TRBJ2-7): SQTIHQWPATLVQPVGSPLSLECTVEGTSNPNLYWYRQAAGRGLQLLFYSVGIGQISSEVPQNLSASRPQDRQFILSSKKLLLSDSGFYLCAWKRGRRGYVGEQYFGPGTRLTVT.

This chain connects TRBV5-4 to TRBJ2-7, with D unclear. The V and J ends lost 4 bases and 0 bases respectively, with 8 bases between them. Germline assignment: CDR1 SGHNT and CDR2 YYREEE (reference sequence). The CDR3 consists of 13 residues. The CDR3, as DNA: TGTGCCAGCAGCCCAGGCAGCTCCTACGAGCAGTACTTC. Its protein product is CASSPGSSYEQYF.

The chain couples TRBV28 to TRBJ1-1; tentatively, D is TRBD1 (6 bases). The CDR3 spans 14 residues. V lost 7 bases and J lost 3, with 15 bases in between. The germline V gene has CDR1 MDHEN and CDR2 SYDVKM. The DNA for the CDR3 is TGTGCCAGCAACGTAGGGGGGGGGTACACTGAAGCTTTCTTT. It yields the protein CASNVGGGYTEAFF.

The rearrangement links TRBV4-2 to TRBJ2-7; 9 bases are a match to TRBD2. J was trimmed by 5 bases and V by 8 bases; bases with no gene match: 7. The CDR3 is 13 residues long. Per germline, CDR1 LGHNA and CDR2 YNFKEQ. In nucleotides, the CDR3 is TGTGCCAGCTCCTGGCGGGGGGGCGACGAGCAGTACTTC. Protein: CASSWRGGDEQYF.

V and J are TRBV27 and TRBJ2-1, with 8 bases identical to TRBD1. V dropped 4 bases and J dropped 6; count of bases not matched to a gene: 17. The germline CDR1 and CDR2 sequences are MNHEY and SMNVEV (reference sequence). The CDR3 length is 18 residues. CDR3 loop: CASSSSLSSGGRTNEQFF. In nucleotides, the CDR3 is TGTGCCAGCAGTTCATCTCTCTCGTCAGGGGGCCGTACCAATGAGCAGTTCTTC.

The rearrangement links TRBV5-1 to TRBJ1-5, with D perhaps matching TRBD1 (6 bases). The CDR3 extends over 14 amino acids. V was cut by 4 bases and J by 2 bases, with 10 bases left in between. The germline gives CDR1 SGHRS, CDR2 YFSETQ. In DNA, the CDR3 is TGCGCCAGCAGCCCGGGACAAGGCAATCAGCCCCAGCATTTT. Translated: CASSPGQGNQPQHF. The full variable domain, with the rest looked up from reference TRBV5-1 and TRBJ1-5, is KAGVTQTPRYLIKTRGQQVTLSCSPISGHRSVSWYQQTPGQGLQFLFEYFSETQRNKGNFPGRFSGRQFSNSRSEMNVSTLELGDSALYLCASSPGQGNQPQHFGDGTRLSIL.

This chain joins TRBV18 and TRBJ2-2, with TRBD2 as a possible D gene (5 bases). This CDR3 is built from 19 residues. Germline V gene lookup returns CDR1 KGHSH and CDR2 LQKENI. V was trimmed by 6 bases and J by 0 bases, leaving 23 bases between them. CDR3 sequence: CASSATTSMALANTGELFF. DNA of the CDR3: TGTGCCAGCTCCGCGACTACGTCCATGGCCCTCGCGAACACCGGGGAGCTGTTTTTT.

J is TRBJ2-2 and V is TRBV5-4; the match to TRBD2 covers 12 bases. With V trimmed by 6 bases and J by 5 bases, 11 bases remained unmatched. CDR3 length equals 17 residues. Germline V CDR1 and CDR2: SGHNT, YYREEE (reference sequence). The CDR3 spells CASNPTSGRGGTGELFF. The DNA for the CDR3 is TGTGCCAGCAACCCGACTAGCGGGAGAGGGGGAACCGGGGAGCTGTTTTTT.

The V gene is TRBV28, the J gene TRBJ1-2, with TRBD1 matching over 7 bases. Germline loops: CDR1 MDHEN, CDR2 SYDVKM. V lost 5 bases, J lost 6 bases, and 12 bases stayed unmatched. CDR3 length: 15 residues. This chain's CDR3 is CASSPDLTGIDGYTF. The CDR3 bases are TGTGCCAGCAGTCCTGATCTGACAGGGATCGATGGCTACACCTTC.